This T cell receptor (beta chain) derives from a study of OX40 agonist ivuxolimab in advanced cancers. The data were produced by immunoSEQ multiplex PCR, yet TCRdb's version contains in-frame clones alone and is incomplete. The data hold tens of thousands of clones, with about 90% observed a single time. There are 15 residues in the CDR3. The germline CDR1 and CDR2 sequences are SEHNR and FQNEAQ (reference sequence). The V segment lost 7 bases and the J segment 3 bases; nucleotides outside the gene matches: 12. This chain uses TRBV7-9 with TRBJ2-7; 7 bases line up with TRBD2. The sequence came from an adult with an advanced solid tumor such as melanoma, head and neck, liver or kidney cancer. The sample consisted of CD4+ or CD8+ T cells sorted from blood, taken in a trial of the OX40 agonist ivuxolimab. The CDR3 here is CASTSSRDYRYEQYF. In DNA, the CDR3 is TGTGCCAGCACCTCCTCCCGGGACTACCGCTACGAGCAGTACTTC. Combining the CDR3 with reference TRBV7-9 and TRBJ2-7 gives the whole variable domain DTGVSQNPRHKITKRGQNVTFRCDPISEHNRLYWYRQTLGQGPEFLTYFQNEAQLEKSRLLSDRFSAERPKGSFSTLEIQRTEQGDSAMYLCASTSSRDYRYEQYFGPGTRLTVT.